These 20 T cell receptor beta chains were sequenced from one sample in a study of neoadjuvant nivolumab and ipilimumab in lung cancer. Libraries were prepared by immunoSEQ multiplex PCR; TCRdb keeps only in-frame clonotypes and omits some of them. The sample includes about 26,000 clones, roughly 80% seen only once; the top ten take about 8.6%. The material sequenced was tumor tissue, taken after neoadjuvant nivolumab, alone or with ipilimumab, at or shortly before surgery. Source of these receptors: an adult with non-small cell lung cancer.

CDR3 region: CATRMNRRGDTQYF. As DNA, the CDR3 is TGTGCCACCAGAATGAATAGGAGAGGCGATACGCAGTATTTT. The chain has TRBV15 and TRBJ2-3; D uncertain. The V and J ends lost 6 bases and 6 bases respectively, with 16 bases between them. This CDR3 has 14 residues. Per the germline V gene, CDR1 is LNHNV and CDR2 is YYDKDF (reference sequence).

This sequence joins TRBV5-5 and TRBJ2-3; no definite D call. The CDR3 length is 15 residues. Germline assignment: CDR1 SGHKS and CDR2 YYEKEE (reference sequence). Between the trimmed V and J ends, which lost 0 bases and 0 bases, there was a span of 8 bases. The CDR3 DNA reads as TGTGCCAGCAGCTTGGGGTACTCTAGCACAGATACGCAGTATTTT. Translated: CASSLGYSSTDTQYF.

The chain links TRBV18 to TRBJ1-4; tentatively, D is TRBD1 (5 bases). Trimming cost V 3 bases and J 7 bases, with 9 bases left between them. CDR1 and CDR2 from the germline V gene are KGHSH and LQKENI. The CDR3 is 13 residues long. The CDR3 sequence is CASSPMGREKLFF. The CDR3, as DNA: TGTGCCAGCTCACCTATGGGGCGTGAAAAACTGTTTTTT.

Only one count was recorded for this clone. The CDR3 nucleotides read TGTGCCAGCAGCTTAGTACTAGCGGGAGGAGAGACCCAGTACTTC. This translates into CASSLVLAGGETQYF. The chain combines TRBV7-2 with TRBJ2-5; TRBD2 agrees at 12 bases. V shed 1 base, J shed 4 bases, and the junction held 1 base outside the gene matches. The V gene's germline CDR1 is SGHTA and CDR2 FQGNSA. The CDR3 sequence is 15 residues long.

J is TRBJ2-7 and V is TRBV25-1; D may match TRBD1 or TRBD2 (6 bases each). The CDR3 spans 11 residues. Germline-derived CDR1 and CDR2 are MGHDK and SYGVNS. The V end lost 10 bases, the J end lost 7 bases, and 14 bases lay between the germline ends. As DNA, the CDR3 is TGTGCCATCAAGGGGGGAAGGGAGCAGTACTTC. Its translation: CAIKGGREQYF.

The CDR3 DNA follows: TGTGCCAGCACTGGGACTAGCGGGAGGAGGATAGATACGCAGTATTTT. Amino acids: CASTGTSGRRIDTQYF. The chain has TRBV2 and TRBJ2-3; 15 bases agree with TRBD2. The germline V gene encodes CDR1 SNHLY and CDR2 FYNNEI. Unmatched junction bases numbered 7, after V lost 7 bases and J lost 5 bases. The CDR3 runs to 16 residues.

This clone was counted a single time. The CDR3 here is CASTGLAGGEQFF. Here the CDR3 DNA reads TGTGCCAGCACGGGACTAGCGGGAGGTGAGCAGTTCTTC. V is TRBV6-5 and J is TRBJ2-1, with 15 bases identical to TRBD2. V was clipped by 7 bases and J by 9 bases; unmatched bases: 1. CDR1 is MNHEY, CDR2 SVGAGI, per germline. The CDR3 has 13 amino acids.

V is TRBV5-4 and J is TRBJ1-2; D is possibly TRBD1 (5 bases). Germline CDR1 and CDR2: SGHNT and YYREEE (reference sequence). The CDR3 contains 14 residues. Trimming left V 1 base short and J 2 bases short, with 9 bases between. In DNA form, the CDR3 reads TGTGCCAGCAGCTTGACAGGCGAGAACTATGGCTACACCTTC. Protein product: CASSLTGENYGYTF.

This chain uses TRBV15 with TRBJ1-2, with TRBD1 identical over 8 bases. The junction had 4 bases not matched to a gene; V was cut back by 1 base and J by 3 bases. CDR1 is LNHNV and CDR2 is YYDKDF in the germline V gene (reference sequence). The CDR3 consists of 15 residues. The CDR3 DNA sequence: TGTGCCACCAGCAGAGCTGAGACAGGGGACTATGGCTACACCTTC. It translates to CATSRAETGDYGYTF.

The chain employs TRBV6-1 and TRBJ2-7; 12 nucleotides match TRBD2. Germline assignment: CDR1 MNHNS and CDR2 SASEGT. The V gene end was trimmed by 4 bases and the J gene end by 3 bases; junction bases not matched to a gene: 4. The CDR3 loop spans 15 amino acids. This CDR3 is CASSGETSGSYEQYF. The CDR3 nucleotides are TGTGCCAGCAGTGGGGAGACTAGCGGGAGCTACGAGCAGTACTTC.

V gene TRBV5-1 combines with J gene TRBJ2-7; D is possibly TRBD2 (6 bases). Germline V gives CDR1 SGHRS, CDR2 YFSETQ. Trimming left V 0 bases short and J 0 bases short, with 10 bases between. The CDR3 runs 15 residues. CDR3: CASSLGAGSSYEQYF. The CDR3 DNA reads TGCGCCAGCAGCTTGGGGGCGGGAAGCTCCTACGAGCAGTACTTC.

The chain links TRBV4-1 to TRBJ2-3, with 8 bases aligning to TRBD1. Germline values: CDR1 MGHRA, CDR2 YSYEKL. The CDR3 has 16 amino acids. The V gene end was trimmed by 6 bases and the J gene end by 1 base; junction bases not matched to a gene: 9. CDR3 DNA: TGCGCCAGCAGTCTGGACAGGGCGAGGGGCACAGATACGCAGTATTTT. Amino acid sequence: CASSLDRARGTDTQYF.

V gene TRBV5-4 combines with J gene TRBJ2-2; TRBD2 aligns across 9 bases. The trim removed 0 bases at V and 7 bases at J, leaving 10 bases unmatched. Germline CDR1 is SGHNT and CDR2 is YYREEE (reference sequence). The CDR3 spans 17 residues. The CDR3 region has the DNA TGTGCCAGCAGCTTGGGGCGGGCGGGAGGGCCTGTCGGGGAGCTGTTTTTT. This translates into CASSLGRAGGPVGELFF.

V gene TRBV12-5 combines with J gene TRBJ1-3; 10 bases agree with TRBD1. The CDR3 is made up of 12 amino acids. CDR1 is LGHNT, CDR2 FRNRAP, per germline. Germline trimming cut 4 bases from V and 16 bases from J; bases unmatched to any gene: 7. The DNA for the CDR3 is TGTGCTAGTGGTTCTCAAGACAGGGGGCTGTATTTT. This translates into CASGSQDRGLYF.

The chain has TRBV9 and TRBJ2-1, with D tentatively TRBD1 (5 bases). The CDR3 consists of 14 residues. The germline V gene encodes CDR1 SGDLS and CDR2 YYNGEE. Trimming stripped 0 bases from V and 6 bases from J, with 10 bases between. The chain's CDR3 is CASSVAGHSNEQFF. In DNA, the CDR3 is TGTGCCAGCAGCGTAGCCGGACATTCCAATGAGCAGTTCTTC.

The chain couples TRBV7-2 to TRBJ2-5; 11 positions agree with TRBD1. Germline lookup yields CDR1 SGHTA and CDR2 FQGNSA. The CDR3 contains 15 residues. The junction had 7 bases not matched to a gene; V was cut back by 5 bases and J by 5 bases. This chain's CDR3 is CASSTRTGGAETQYF. For the CDR3, the DNA is TGTGCCAGCAGCACCCGGACAGGGGGCGCGGAGACCCAGTACTTC.

This rearrangement joins TRBV20-1 to TRBJ2-4, with D unresolved. CDR1 and CDR2 (germline): DFQATT, SNEGSKA (reference sequence). The CDR3 has 11 amino acids. Trimming pared 4 bases from V and 6 bases from J, leaving 7 bases between. In nucleotides, the CDR3 is TGCAGTGCTAACCCCCTAAACATTCAGTACTTC. Translation: CSANPLNIQYF.

The gene calls are TRBV29-1 and TRBJ2-2; D may be TRBD1 (8 bases). The germline V gene has CDR1 SQVTM and CDR2 ANQGSEA. V lost 7 bases, J lost 6 bases, and 18 bases lay in between. The CDR3 is 14 amino acids. CDR3 nucleotides: TGCAGCGCTACACAGGGGGAGGGAGCCGGGGAGCTGTTTTTT. Translation: CSATQGEGAGELFF.

The chain joins TRBV5-5 to TRBJ2-3; 13 bases are a match to TRBD2. The V and J ends lost 4 bases and 6 bases, in that order; junction bases with no gene match: 2. Germline loops: CDR1 SGHKS, CDR2 YYEKEE (reference sequence). CDR3 size: 14 residues. The CDR3 bases are TGTGCCAGCAGCCTGACTAGCGGGAGGGATACGCAGTATTTT. The encoded protein is CASSLTSGRDTQYF.

This clone was seen a few times. The chain joins TRBV11-2 to TRBJ1-5; D not resolved. Trimming took off 5 bases at V and 1 base at J, with 6 bases between the two ends. This CDR3 is 13 amino acids long. Germline CDR1 is SGHAT and CDR2 is FQNNGV. The CDR3 protein is CASSLGSNQPQHF. DNA for the CDR3: TGTGCCAGCAGCCTCGGGAGCAATCAGCCCCAGCATTTT.